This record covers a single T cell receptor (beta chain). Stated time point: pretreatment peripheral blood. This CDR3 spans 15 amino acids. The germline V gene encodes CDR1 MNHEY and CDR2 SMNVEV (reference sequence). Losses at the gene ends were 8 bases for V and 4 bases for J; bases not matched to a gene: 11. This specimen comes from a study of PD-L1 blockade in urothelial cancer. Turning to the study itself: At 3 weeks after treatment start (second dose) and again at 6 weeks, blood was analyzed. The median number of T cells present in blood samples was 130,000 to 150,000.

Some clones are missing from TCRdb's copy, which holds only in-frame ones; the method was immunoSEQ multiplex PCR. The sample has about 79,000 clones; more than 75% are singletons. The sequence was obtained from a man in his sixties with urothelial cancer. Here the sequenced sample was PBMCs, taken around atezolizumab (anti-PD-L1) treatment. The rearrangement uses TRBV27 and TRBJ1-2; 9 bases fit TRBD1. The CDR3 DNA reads TGTGCCAGCCGGGACAGGGTCCCCTCGGGCTATGGCTACACCTTC. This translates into CASRDRVPSGYGYTF.